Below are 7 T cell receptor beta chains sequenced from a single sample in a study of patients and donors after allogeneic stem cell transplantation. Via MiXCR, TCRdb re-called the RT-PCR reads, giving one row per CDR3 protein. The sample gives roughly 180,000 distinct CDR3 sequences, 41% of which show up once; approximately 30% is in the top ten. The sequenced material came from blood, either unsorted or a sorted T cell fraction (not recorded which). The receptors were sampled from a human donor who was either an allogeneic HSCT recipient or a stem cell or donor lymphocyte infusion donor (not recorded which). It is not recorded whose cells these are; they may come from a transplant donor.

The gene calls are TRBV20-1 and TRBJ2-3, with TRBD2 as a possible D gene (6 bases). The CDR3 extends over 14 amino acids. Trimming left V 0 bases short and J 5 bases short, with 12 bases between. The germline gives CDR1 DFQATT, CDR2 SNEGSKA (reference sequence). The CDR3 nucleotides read TGCAGTGCTAGAGACGGGAGTGGTGGAGATACGCAGTATTTT. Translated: CSARDGSGGDTQYF.

The CDR3 DNA follows: TGTGCCAGCAGTTCCGCGGACCACACTGAAGCTTTCTTT. Translation: CASSSADHTEAFF. V and J are TRBV6-5 and TRBJ1-1; D gene ambiguous. The CDR3 length is 13 residues. Germline V gives CDR1 MNHEY, CDR2 SVGAGI. Trimming left V 4 bases short and J 3 bases short, with 9 bases between.

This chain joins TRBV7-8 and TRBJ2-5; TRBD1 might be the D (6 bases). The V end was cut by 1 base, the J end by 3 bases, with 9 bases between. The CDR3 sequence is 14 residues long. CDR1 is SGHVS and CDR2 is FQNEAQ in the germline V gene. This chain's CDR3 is CASSLEYREETQYF. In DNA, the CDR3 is TGTGCCAGCAGCTTAGAGTACAGGGAAGAGACCCAGTACTTC.

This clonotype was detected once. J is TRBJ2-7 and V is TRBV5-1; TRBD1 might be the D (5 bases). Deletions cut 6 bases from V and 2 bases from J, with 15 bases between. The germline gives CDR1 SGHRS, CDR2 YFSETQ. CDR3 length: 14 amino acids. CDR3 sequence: CASTPGSGTYEQYF. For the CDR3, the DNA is TGCGCCAGCACCCCGGGTTCAGGGACCTACGAGCAGTACTTC.

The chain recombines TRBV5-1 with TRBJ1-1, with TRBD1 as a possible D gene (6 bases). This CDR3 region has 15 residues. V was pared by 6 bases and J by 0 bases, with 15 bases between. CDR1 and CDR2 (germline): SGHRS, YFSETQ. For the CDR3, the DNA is TGCGCCAGCAAAAAAAGGACAGTCATGAACACTGAAGCTTTCTTT. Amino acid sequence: CASKKRTVMNTEAFF.

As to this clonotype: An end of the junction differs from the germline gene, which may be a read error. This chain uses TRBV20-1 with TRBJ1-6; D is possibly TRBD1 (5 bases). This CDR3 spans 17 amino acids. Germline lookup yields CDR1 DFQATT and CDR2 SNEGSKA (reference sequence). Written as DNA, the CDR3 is TGCAGTGCTAGAGAGACAGCTAAAGGGTCCTATAATCCACCCCTCCACTTT. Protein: CSARETAKGSYNPPLHF.

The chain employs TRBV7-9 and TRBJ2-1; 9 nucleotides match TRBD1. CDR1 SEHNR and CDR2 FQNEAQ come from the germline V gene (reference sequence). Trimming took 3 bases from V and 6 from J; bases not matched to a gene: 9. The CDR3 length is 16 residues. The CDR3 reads CASSLGRTGEVNEQFF. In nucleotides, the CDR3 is TGTGCCAGCAGCTTGGGTCGGACAGGGGAGGTCAATGAGCAGTTCTTC.